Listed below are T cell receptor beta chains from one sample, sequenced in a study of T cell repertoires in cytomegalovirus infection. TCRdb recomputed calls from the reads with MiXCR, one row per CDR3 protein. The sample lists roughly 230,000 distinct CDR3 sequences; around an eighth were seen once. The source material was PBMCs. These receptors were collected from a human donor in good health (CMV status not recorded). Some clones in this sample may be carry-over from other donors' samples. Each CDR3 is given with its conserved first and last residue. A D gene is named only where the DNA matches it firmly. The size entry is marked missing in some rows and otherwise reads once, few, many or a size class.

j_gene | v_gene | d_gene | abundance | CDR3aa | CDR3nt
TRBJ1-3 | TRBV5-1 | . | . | CASTPAGAAGNTIYF | TGCGCCAGCACCCCAGCGGGCGCAGCTGGAAACACCATATATTTT
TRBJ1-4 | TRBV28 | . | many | CASSSPIRGTNEKLFF | TGTGCCAGCAGTTCACCCATTAGGGGAACTAATGAAAAACTGTTTTTT
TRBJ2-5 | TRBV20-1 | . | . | CSASREKETQYF | TGCAGTGCAAGCAGGGAGAAGGAGACCCAGTACTTC
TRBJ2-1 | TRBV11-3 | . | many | CASSPGVGSYNEQFF | TGTGCCAGCAGCCCGGGAGTTGGTTCCTACAATGAGCAGTTCTTC
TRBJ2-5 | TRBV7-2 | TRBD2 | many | CASSLVLTSGRGQETQYF | TGTGCCAGCAGCTTAGTGTTGACTAGCGGGAGGGGCCAAGAGACCCAGTACTTC
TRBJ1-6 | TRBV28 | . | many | CASSLNNSPLHF | TGTGCCAGCAGTTTAAATAATTCACCCCTCCACTTT
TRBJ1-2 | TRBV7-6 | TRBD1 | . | CASSLVPGTGGGKDGYTF | TGTGCCAGCAGCTTAGTTCCCGGGACAGGGGGCGGAAAGGATGGCTACACCTTC
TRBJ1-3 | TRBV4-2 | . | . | CASSQDLARGNTIYF | TGTGCCAGCAGCCAAGATCTTGCCAGAGGAAACACCATATATTTT
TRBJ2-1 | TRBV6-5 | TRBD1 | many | CASSPTGGWNEQFF | TGTGCCAGCAGCCCGACAGGGGGATGGAATGAGCAGTTCTTC
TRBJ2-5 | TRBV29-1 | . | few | CSVAGPQETQYF | TGCAGCGTTGCGGGGCCCCAAGAGACCCAGTACTTC
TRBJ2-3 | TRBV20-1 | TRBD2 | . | CSARVSSGGGDTQYF | TGCAGTGCTAGAGTTTCTAGCGGGGGAGGGGATACGCAGTATTTT
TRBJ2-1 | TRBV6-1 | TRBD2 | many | CASSRLAGVSGRSNEQFF | TGTGCCAGCAGTCGATTAGCGGGAGTTTCAGGGAGGTCCAATGAGCAGTTCTTC
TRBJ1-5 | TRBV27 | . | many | CASSLSMGNQPQHF | TGTGCCAGCAGTTTATCGATGGGCAATCAGCCCCAGCATTTT
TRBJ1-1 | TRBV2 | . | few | CASSERQITEAFF | TGTGCCAGCAGTGAACGACAGATCACTGAAGCTTTCTTT
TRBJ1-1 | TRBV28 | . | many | CASRILDTEAFF | TGTGCCAGCAGGATACTTGACACTGAAGCTTTCTTT
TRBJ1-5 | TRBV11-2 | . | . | CASSLDTGPQHF | TGTGCCAGCAGCTTAGATACGGGGCCCCAGCATTTT
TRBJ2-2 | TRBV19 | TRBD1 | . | CASRATGSDGELFF | TGTGCCAGTAGGGCGACAGGGTCGGACGGGGAGCTGTTTTTT
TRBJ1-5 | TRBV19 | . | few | CASTDLSRDNQPQHF | TGTGCCAGTACCGATCTAAGCCGTGACAATCAGCCCCAGCATTTT